This TCR beta chain originates from a study of shared clonotypes between healthy human individuals. TCRdb's copy holds only in-frame clones and misses some; the assay was immunoSEQ multiplex PCR. The sample consists of 2 million to 2.5 million clones, around 95% of them appearing once. Points on this clone: Its antigen is as yet unknown.

Points from the study as a whole: Between a few donors, naive CD4 clonotypes were shared at a level of around 4.8%. Compared with memory subsets, naive subsets generally had larger estimated richness. The study found lower generation probabilities in non-shared clonotypes than in those shared by all four donors.

The CDR3 sequence is 16 residues long. V was clipped by 3 bases and J by 0 bases, with 14 bases between them. Germline CDR1 reads MGHRA; CDR2 reads YSYEKL. This receptor was taken from a man aged 18 to 29 in good health. The chain combines TRBV4-1 with TRBJ1-1; possible D gene TRBD1, 5 bases. The sequenced sample consisted of naive CD4+ T cells sorted from blood. The subset here: CD45RA+ positively selected. CDR3 in DNA: TGCGCCAGCAGCCATGGTCCCGGGACCTTGAACACTGAAGCTTTCTTT. Protein sequence: CASSHGPGTLNTEAFF.